The rows below give T cell receptor beta chains drawn from one sample of a study of cytomegalovirus exposure and HLA in healthy donors. Sequencing used immunoSEQ multiplex PCR; TCRdb keeps in-frame clones, though not all of them. The sample yields roughly 150,000 clones, around 76% seen once. Sequencing was carried out using PBMCs. These receptors came from a woman aged 40 to 50 in good health and CMV-seronegative. The CDR3 runs from the conserved cysteine through the conserved F or W. Each record gives: CDR3 DNA, CDR3 protein, CDR3 length, J gene, V gene, D gene, clone size. A D gene is named only where the DNA matches it firmly. Not every row has a clone size; where given, it reads once, few, many or a size class.

TGCGCCAGCAGCTTGGAGGCGGGAGGCCTCTACGAGCAGTACTTC	CASSLEAGGLYEQYF	15	TRBJ2-7	TRBV5-1	TRBD2	-
TGTGCCAGCTCACCACAAGGGGGGAACACTGAAGCTTTCTTT	CASSPQGGNTEAFF	14	TRBJ1-1	TRBV18	-	-
TGTGCCAGTAGTACTACAGGTTTCCAAGAGACCCAGTACTTC	CASSTTGFQETQYF	14	TRBJ2-5	TRBV19	-	-
TGTGCCAGCAGCTCCACCGGGACGGGGAGGACTGAAGCTTTCTTT	CASSSTGTGRTEAFF	15	TRBJ1-1	TRBV7-3	-	-
TGTGCCAGCAGTTACTCCGGGACAGGGGGAAACACCATATATTTT	CASSYSGTGGNTIYF	15	TRBJ1-3	TRBV6-5	TRBD1	once
TGTGCCAGCAGTTTATTGGGGCTAGCGGGAAACTCCTACAATGAGCAGTTCTTC	CASSLLGLAGNSYNEQFF	18	TRBJ2-1	TRBV28	TRBD2	-
TGCAGCGTTGATGTCGGAGGGACAGCTGAAGCTTTCTTT	CSVDVGGTAEAFF	13	TRBJ1-1	TRBV29-1	TRBD1	once
TGTGCCAGCAGCGGACTGGGGGGACTACCCCTCACAGATACGCAGTATTTT	CASSGLGGLPLTDTQYF	17	TRBJ2-3	TRBV9	TRBD2	-
TGTGCCAGCTCACCCCGACAGGGAGCCACGAACACTGAAGCTTTCTTT	CASSPRQGATNTEAFF	16	TRBJ1-1	TRBV18	TRBD1	-
TGTGCCAGCAGCTTCGGGAGGGGGGTTGGCTACACCTTC	CASSFGRGVGYTF	13	TRBJ1-2	TRBV7-2	-	once
TGTGCCAGCAGGCTTACTAGCGGCTCCTACGAGCAGTACTTC	CASRLTSGSYEQYF	14	TRBJ2-7	TRBV6-5	TRBD2	-
TGTGCCAGCAGCCTTCCTAGCGACACAGATACGCAGTATTTT	CASSLPSDTDTQYF	14	TRBJ2-3	TRBV4-2	-	-
TGTGCCGAAGAGGCCTCTGCCGGGCAGTACTTC	CAEEASAGQYF	11	TRBJ2-7	TRBV7-2	-	-
TGTGCCAGCAGCCAAGAGACTAGCGGGACCTACGAGCAGTACTTC	CASSQETSGTYEQYF	15	TRBJ2-7	TRBV4-2	TRBD2	-
TGTGCCAGCAGCTTATTAGACAGCTATGGCTACACCTTC	CASSLLDSYGYTF	13	TRBJ1-2	TRBV7-9	-	-
TGTGCCAGCAGAGTGGACAGGGGGCAGCACACCTTC	CASRVDRGQHTF	12	TRBJ1-2	TRBV2	TRBD1	-
TGTGCCCTAGCGTCCCGGGATACGCAGTATTTT	CALASRDTQYF	11	TRBJ2-3	TRBV30	-	-
TGTGCCAGCAGTTTTTCCTCTATCTTGAACACTGAAGCTTTCTTT	CASSFSSILNTEAFF	15	TRBJ1-1	TRBV6-5	-	-
TGTGCCAGCAGCCCCACGGGGGAGGGGGGAGATACGCAGTATTTT	CASSPTGEGGDTQYF	15	TRBJ2-3	TRBV5-4	-	-
TGTGCCAGCTCATCTAGCGCGGGAGGAGAGACCCAGTACTTC	CASSSSAGGETQYF	14	TRBJ2-5	TRBV7-9	TRBD2	-
TGCGCCAGCAGCTTGGAGCGGGGTTTGAGCACTGAAGCTTTCTTT	CASSLERGLSTEAFF	15	TRBJ1-1	TRBV5-1	-	once
TGCAGCGTTGTCCCAGGTGGAGATACGCAGTATTTT	CSVVPGGDTQYF	12	TRBJ2-3	TRBV29-1	-	-
TGTGCCAGCAGTTTACCGTCCCGACAGGACAATCAGCCCCAGCATTTT	CASSLPSRQDNQPQHF	16	TRBJ1-5	TRBV28	-	-
TGTGCCAGCAGCTTATTGGGCGGGAGTACCGGGGAGCTGTTTTTT	CASSLLGGSTGELFF	15	TRBJ2-2	TRBV7-8	TRBD2	-
TGCGCCAGCAGCCCAAGCGGACAGGGAATGAGCTATGGCTACACCTTC	CASSPSGQGMSYGYTF	16	TRBJ1-2	TRBV5-1	TRBD1	-
TGCGCCAGCAGCCAAGATGAGGGGACAGGAGCTACCTACGAGCAGTACTTC	CASSQDEGTGATYEQYF	17	TRBJ2-7	TRBV4-1	TRBD1	-
TGCGCCAGCAGCTCCCTTGGACAGGGCGATAATGAAAAACTGTTTTTT	CASSSLGQGDNEKLFF	16	TRBJ1-4	TRBV5-1	TRBD1	-
TGTGCCTGGAGGACGGCGGGGGGCTCTGGAAACACCATATATTTT	CAWRTAGGSGNTIYF	15	TRBJ1-3	TRBV30	-	-
TGTGCCAGCAGTGGAGGGGCGAGCAGGGGTGGTCAGCCCCAGCATTTT	CASSGGASRGGQPQHF	16	TRBJ1-5	TRBV2	-	-
TGCAGCGCTGAGGGGCTTTTAGCGGGAGGCGTCGGAGAGCAGTTCTTC	CSAEGLLAGGVGEQFF	16	TRBJ2-1	TRBV29-1	TRBD2	-
TGTGCCAGCAGCCCAGGACAGGGTTGGACTAATGAAAAACTGTTTTTT	CASSPGQGWTNEKLFF	16	TRBJ1-4	TRBV4-2	TRBD1	-
TGTGCCAGCGCCGACGGACAGGGTCGAGGCTACACCTTC	CASADGQGRGYTF	13	TRBJ1-2	TRBV27	TRBD1	few